This T cell receptor (beta chain) was recorded in a study of T-cell memory formation after mild COVID-19. As for this clonotype: Its antigen is as yet unknown.

The CDR3 totals 11 residues. Trimming shortened V by 9 bases and J by 9 bases, and 10 bases separated the two germline ends. The V gene's germline CDR1 is SGHRS and CDR2 YFSETQ. Study-level points and caveats: Clones that contracted from day 15 to 85 had balanced CD4/CD8; later expanders were CD4+ biased.

Constant-segment primers served in 5'RACE that generated TCR alpha and TCR beta cDNA libraries bearing sample barcodes and UMIs. MiXCR, run by TCRdb on the 5' RACE reads, gives a single entry per CDR3 protein. The data contain about 410,000 distinct CDR3 sequences, more than 15% of them singletons. This chain links TRBV5-1 with TRBJ2-6; no clear D. What was sequenced was PBMCs or a T cell subset sorted from them (not recorded which). This receptor was taken from a man younger than 30 who had mild COVID-19 (a few samples of this study predate the infection). Cell type and time point are not known. The CDR3 nucleotides are TGCGCCACCCCCCCGGGCAACGTCCTGACTTTC. Protein: CATPPGNVLTF.